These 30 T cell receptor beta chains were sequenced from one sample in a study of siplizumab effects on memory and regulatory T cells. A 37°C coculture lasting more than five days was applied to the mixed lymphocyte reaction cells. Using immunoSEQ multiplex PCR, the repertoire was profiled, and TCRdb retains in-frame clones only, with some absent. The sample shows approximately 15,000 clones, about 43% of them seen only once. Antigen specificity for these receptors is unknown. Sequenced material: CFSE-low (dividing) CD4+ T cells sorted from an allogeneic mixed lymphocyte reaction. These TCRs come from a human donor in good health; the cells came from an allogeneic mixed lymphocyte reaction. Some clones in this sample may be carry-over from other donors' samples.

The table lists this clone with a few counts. CDR3 bases: TGTGCCAGCAGCTGGGGAGGGGGAGCGAACACTGAAGCTTTCTTT. Encoded protein: CASSWGGGANTEAFF. The gene calls are TRBV5-5 and TRBJ1-1; maybe TRBD1 (6 bases). Germline-derived CDR1 and CDR2 are SGHKS and YYEKEE (reference sequence). This CDR3 spans 15 amino acids. V dropped 3 bases and J dropped 1 base, with 13 bases sitting between them. Using reference TRBV5-5 and TRBJ1-1 for the parts outside the CDR3, the full variable domain is DAGVTQSPTHLIKTRGQQVTLRCSPISGHKSVSWYQQVLGQGPQFIFQYYEKEERGRGNFPDRFSARQFPNYSSELNVNALLLGDSALYLCASSWGGGANTEAFFGQGTRLTVV.

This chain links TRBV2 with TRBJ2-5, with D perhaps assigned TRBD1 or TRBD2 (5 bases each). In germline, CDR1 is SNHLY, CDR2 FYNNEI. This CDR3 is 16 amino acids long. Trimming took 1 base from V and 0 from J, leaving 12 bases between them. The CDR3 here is CASSEEVGAYQETQYF. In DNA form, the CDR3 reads TGTGCCAGCAGTGAAGAGGTCGGGGCGTACCAAGAGACCCAGTACTTC.

Here the CDR3 reads CATSRVQWGQPQHF. For the CDR3, the DNA is TGTGCCACCAGCAGAGTTCAGTGGGGTCAGCCCCAGCATTTT. The V and J genes are TRBV15 and TRBJ1-5; no reliable D call. V lost 1 base, J lost 6 bases, and 10 bases lay in between. This CDR3 is 14 amino acids long. Germline V CDR1 and CDR2: LNHNV, YYDKDF (reference sequence).

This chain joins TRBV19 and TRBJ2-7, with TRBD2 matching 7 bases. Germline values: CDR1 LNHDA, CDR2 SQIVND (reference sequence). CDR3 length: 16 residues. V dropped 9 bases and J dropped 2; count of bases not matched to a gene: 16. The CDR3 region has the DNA TGTGCCAGCAGCTTGTTTCGCCTAGCGGAGCCCTACGAGCAGTACTTC. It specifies CASSLFRLAEPYEQYF. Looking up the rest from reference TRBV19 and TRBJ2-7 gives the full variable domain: DGGITQSPKYLFRKEGQNVTLSCEQNLNHDAMYWYRQDPGQGLRLIYYSQIVNDFQKGDIAEGYSVSREKKESFPLTVTSAQKNPTAFYLCASSLFRLAEPYEQYFGPGTRLTVT.

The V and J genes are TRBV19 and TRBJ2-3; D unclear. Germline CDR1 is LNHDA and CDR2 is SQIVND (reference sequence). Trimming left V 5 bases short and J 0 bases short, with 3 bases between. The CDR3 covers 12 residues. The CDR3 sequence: CASSLSTDTQYF. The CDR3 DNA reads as TGTGCCAGTAGTTTAAGCACAGATACGCAGTATTTT.

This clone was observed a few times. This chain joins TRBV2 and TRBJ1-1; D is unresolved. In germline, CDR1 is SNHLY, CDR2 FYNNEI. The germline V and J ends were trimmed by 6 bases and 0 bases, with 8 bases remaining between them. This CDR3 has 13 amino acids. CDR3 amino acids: CASRRRLNTEAFF. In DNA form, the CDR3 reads TGTGCCAGCAGGAGACGGCTGAACACTGAAGCTTTCTTT.

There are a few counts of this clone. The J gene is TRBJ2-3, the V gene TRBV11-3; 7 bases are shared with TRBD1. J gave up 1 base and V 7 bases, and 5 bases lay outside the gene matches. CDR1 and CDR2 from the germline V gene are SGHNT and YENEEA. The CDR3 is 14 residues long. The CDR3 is CASKEGAGTDTQYF. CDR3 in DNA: TGTGCCAGCAAAGAGGGGGCGGGCACAGATACGCAGTATTTT.

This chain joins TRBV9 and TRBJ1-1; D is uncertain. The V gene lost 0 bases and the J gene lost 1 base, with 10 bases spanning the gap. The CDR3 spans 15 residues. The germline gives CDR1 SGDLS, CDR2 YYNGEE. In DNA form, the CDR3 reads TGTGCCAGCAGCGTAGGGAGGGTGGGGAACACTGAAGCTTTCTTT. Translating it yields CASSVGRVGNTEAFF.

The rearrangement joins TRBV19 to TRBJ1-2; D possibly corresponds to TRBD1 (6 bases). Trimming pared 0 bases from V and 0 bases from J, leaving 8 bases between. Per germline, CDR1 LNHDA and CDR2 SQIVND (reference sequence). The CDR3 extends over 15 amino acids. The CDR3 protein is CASSIDRTANYGYTF. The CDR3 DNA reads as TGTGCCAGTAGTATAGATCGGACAGCTAACTATGGCTACACCTTC.

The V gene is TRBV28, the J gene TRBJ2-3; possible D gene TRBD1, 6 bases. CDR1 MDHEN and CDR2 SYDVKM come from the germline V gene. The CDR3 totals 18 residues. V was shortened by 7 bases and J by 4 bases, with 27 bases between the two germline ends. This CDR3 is CASMAKPLGRGFADTQYF. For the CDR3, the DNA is TGTGCCAGCATGGCCAAACCCCTCGGCAGGGGCTTTGCAGATACGCAGTATTTT.

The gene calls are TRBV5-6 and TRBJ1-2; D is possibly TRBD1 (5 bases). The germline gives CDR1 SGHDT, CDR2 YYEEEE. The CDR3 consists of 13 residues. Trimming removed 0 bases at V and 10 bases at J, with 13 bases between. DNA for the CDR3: TGTGCCAGCAGCTTGGCTTCCGGGACCCACTACACCTTC. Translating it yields CASSLASGTHYTF.

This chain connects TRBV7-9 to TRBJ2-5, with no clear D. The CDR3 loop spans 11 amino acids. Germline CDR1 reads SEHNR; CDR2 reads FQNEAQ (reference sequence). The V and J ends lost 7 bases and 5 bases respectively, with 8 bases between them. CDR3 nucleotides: TGTGCCAGCACGGACCGGGAGACCCAGTACTTC. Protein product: CASTDRETQYF.

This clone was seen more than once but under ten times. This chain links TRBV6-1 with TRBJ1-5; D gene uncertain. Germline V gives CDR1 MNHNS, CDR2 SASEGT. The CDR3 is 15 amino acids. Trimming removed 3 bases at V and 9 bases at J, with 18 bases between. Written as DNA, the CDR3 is TGTGCCAGCAGTGAGGCGGACTTAAGAGGTCTGCCCCAGCATTTT. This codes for CASSEADLRGLPQHF.

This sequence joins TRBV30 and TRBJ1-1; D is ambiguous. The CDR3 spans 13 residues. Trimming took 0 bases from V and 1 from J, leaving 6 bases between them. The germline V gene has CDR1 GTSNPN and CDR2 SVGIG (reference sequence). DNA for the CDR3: TGTGCCTGGAGTGTGGGATCGAACACTGAAGCTTTCTTT. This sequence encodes CAWSVGSNTEAFF.

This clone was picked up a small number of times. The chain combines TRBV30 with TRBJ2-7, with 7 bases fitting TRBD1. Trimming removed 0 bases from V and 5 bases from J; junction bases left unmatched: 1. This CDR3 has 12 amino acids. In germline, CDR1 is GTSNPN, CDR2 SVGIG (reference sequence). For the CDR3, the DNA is TGTGCCTGGAGTGTACAGGGGAACGAGCAGTACTTC. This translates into CAWSVQGNEQYF. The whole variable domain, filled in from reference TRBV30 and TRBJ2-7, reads SQTIHQWPATLVQPVGSPLSLECTVEGTSNPNLYWYRQAAGRGLQLLFYSVGIGQISSEVPQNLSASRPQDRQFILSSKKLLLSDSGFYLCAWSVQGNEQYFGPGTRLTVT.

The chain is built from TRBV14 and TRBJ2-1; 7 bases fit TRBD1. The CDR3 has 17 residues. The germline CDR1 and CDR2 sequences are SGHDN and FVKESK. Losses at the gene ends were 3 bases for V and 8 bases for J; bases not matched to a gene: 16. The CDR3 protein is CASSHPFYQQGIDEQFF. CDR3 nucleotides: TGTGCCAGCAGCCACCCATTCTATCAACAGGGGATCGATGAGCAGTTCTTC.

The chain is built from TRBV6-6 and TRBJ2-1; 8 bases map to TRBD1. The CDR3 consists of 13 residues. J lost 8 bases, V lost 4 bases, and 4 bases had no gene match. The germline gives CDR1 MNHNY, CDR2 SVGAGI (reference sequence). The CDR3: CASSSGQVYEQFF. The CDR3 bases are TGTGCCAGCAGTTCGGGACAGGTCTATGAGCAGTTCTTC.

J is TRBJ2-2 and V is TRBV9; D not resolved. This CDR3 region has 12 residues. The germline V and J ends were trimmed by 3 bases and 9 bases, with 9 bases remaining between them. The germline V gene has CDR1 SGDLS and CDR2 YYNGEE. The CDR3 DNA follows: TGTGCCAGCAGCGCCTCTGGCTGGGAGCTGTTTTTT. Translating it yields CASSASGWELFF.

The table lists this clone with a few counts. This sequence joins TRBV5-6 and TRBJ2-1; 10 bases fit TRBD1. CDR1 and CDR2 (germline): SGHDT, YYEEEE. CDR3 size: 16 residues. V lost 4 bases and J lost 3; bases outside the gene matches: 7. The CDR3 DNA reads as TGTGCCAGCAGCCTCAGACAGGGGGCATTCTACAATGAGCAGTTCTTC. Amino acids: CASSLRQGAFYNEQFF.

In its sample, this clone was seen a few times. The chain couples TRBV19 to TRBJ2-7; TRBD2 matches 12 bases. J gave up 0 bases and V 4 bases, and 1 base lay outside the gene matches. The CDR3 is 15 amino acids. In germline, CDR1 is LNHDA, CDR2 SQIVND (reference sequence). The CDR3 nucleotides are TGTGCCAGTAGTAGGACTAGCGGGAACTCCTACGAGCAGTACTTC. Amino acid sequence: CASSRTSGNSYEQYF.

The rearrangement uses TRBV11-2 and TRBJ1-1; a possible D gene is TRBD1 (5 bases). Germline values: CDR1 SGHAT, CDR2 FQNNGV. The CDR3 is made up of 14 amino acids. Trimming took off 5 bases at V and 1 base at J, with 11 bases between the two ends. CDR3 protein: CASSRGTANTEAFF. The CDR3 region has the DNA TGTGCCAGCAGCCGCGGGACTGCGAACACTGAAGCTTTCTTT.

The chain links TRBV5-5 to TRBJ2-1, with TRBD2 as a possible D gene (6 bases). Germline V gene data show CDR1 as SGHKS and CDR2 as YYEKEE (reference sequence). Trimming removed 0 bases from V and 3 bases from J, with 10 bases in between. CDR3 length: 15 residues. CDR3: CASSLAGGDYNEQFF. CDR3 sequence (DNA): TGTGCCAGCAGCTTGGCCGGAGGGGACTACAATGAGCAGTTCTTC.

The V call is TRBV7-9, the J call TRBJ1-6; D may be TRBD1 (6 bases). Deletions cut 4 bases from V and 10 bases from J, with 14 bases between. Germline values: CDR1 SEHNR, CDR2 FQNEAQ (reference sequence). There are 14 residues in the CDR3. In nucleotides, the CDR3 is TGTGCCAGCAGCTCATCAGGGGACCCGTCACCCCTCCACTTT. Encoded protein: CASSSSGDPSPLHF.

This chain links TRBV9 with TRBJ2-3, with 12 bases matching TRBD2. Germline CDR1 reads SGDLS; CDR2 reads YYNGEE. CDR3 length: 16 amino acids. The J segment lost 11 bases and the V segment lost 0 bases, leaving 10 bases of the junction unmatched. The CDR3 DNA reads TGTGCCAGCAGCGTAGGGGGGACTAGCGGGCTTCTCATGCAGTATTTT. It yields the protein CASSVGGTSGLLMQYF.

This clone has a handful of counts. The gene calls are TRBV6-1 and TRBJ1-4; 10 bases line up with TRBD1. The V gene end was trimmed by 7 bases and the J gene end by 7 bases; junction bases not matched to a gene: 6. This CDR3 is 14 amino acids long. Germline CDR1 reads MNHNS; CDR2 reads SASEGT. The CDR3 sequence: CASNPTGGGEKLFF. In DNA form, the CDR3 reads TGTGCCAGCAACCCGACAGGGGGCGGTGAAAAACTGTTTTTT.

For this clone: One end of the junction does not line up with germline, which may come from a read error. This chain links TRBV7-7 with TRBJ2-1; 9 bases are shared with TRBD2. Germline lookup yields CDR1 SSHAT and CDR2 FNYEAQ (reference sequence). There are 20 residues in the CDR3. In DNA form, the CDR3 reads TGTGCTAGCAGCTTAGCTTGGTCTAGCGGGACCCAGGGGCGTGTCTGTGAGCAGTTCTTC. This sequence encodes CASSLAWSSGTQGRVCEQFF.

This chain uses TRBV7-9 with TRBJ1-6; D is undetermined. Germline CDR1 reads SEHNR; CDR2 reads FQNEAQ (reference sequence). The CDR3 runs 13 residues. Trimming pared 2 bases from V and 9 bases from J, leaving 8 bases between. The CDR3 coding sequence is TGTGCCAGCAGCTTACTCCCTGGTTCACCCCTCCACTTT. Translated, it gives CASSLLPGSPLHF.

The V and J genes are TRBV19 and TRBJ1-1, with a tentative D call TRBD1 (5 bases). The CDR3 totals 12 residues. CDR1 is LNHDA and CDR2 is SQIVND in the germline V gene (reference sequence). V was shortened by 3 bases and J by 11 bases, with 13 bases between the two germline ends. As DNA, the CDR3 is TGTGCCAGTAGTATTGGGGAGGGGTTGGCTTTCTTT. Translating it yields CASSIGEGLAFF. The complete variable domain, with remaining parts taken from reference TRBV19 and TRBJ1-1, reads DGGITQSPKYLFRKEGQNVTLSCEQNLNHDAMYWYRQDPGQGLRLIYYSQIVNDFQKGDIAEGYSVSREKKESFPLTVTSAQKNPTAFYLCASSIGEGLAFFGQGTRLTVV.

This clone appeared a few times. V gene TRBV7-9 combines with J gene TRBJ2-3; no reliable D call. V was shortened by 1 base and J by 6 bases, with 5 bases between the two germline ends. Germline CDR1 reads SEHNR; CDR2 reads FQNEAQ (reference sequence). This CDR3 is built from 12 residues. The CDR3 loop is CASSLVQDTQYF. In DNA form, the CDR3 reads TGTGCCAGCAGCTTAGTCCAGGATACGCAGTATTTT.

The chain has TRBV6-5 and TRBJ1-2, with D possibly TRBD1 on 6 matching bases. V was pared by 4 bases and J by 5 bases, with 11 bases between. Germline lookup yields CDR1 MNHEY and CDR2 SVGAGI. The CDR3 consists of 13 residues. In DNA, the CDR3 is TGTGCCAGCAGTTCGGACAGCCCATATGGCTACACCTTC. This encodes CASSSDSPYGYTF.